This entry is about one T cell receptor beta chain. This study enrolled people aged about 18 to 100 from 20 to 25 US geographic areas. Cohort 3 donors counted as recovered after two negative PCRs, clearance, or resolved symptoms. CDR3 length: 11 residues. The ends were cut back, 4 bases at V and 5 bases at J, with 6 bases in the middle. These data belong to a study of blood T cell repertoires in COVID-19. The overall study: Some COVID-19 samples were acute and others convalescent; all came from the United States, Italy and Spain.

As processed by the authors: Amplification of reference gene primers provided the estimated nucleated cell counts. Sequencing was performed with immunoSEQ multiplex PCR; in TCRdb, only in-frame clones are kept and a portion is missing. V and J calls and clone size are as listed in that table; D and trimming were resolved from the DNA. The sample has 250,000 to 300,000 clones; approximately 83% are singletons. The sequenced sample was PBMCs or T cells enriched from blood (not recorded which). The chain employs TRBV12-3 or TRBV12-4 and TRBJ2-7; possibly TRBD1 for D (6 bases). This TCR was sampled from a woman in her forties or fifties who had recovered from COVID-19. CDR3 coding DNA: TGTGCCAGCAGTTCAGGGGACGAGCAGTACTTC. Its translation: CASSSGDEQYF.